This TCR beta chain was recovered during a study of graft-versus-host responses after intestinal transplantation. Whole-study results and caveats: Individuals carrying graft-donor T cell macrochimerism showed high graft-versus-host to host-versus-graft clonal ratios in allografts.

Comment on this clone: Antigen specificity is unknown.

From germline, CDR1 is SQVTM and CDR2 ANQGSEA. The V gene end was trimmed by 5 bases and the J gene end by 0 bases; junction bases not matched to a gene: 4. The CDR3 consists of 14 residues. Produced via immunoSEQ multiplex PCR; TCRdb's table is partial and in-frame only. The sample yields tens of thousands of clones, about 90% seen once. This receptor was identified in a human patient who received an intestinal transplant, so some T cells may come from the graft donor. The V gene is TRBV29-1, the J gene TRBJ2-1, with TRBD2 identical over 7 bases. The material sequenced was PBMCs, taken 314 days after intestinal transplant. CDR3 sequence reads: CSVSGGSSYNEQFF. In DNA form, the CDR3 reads TGCAGCGTTTCCGGCGGGAGCTCCTACAATGAGCAGTTCTTC.